The T cell receptor beta chain under discussion was sequenced for a study of cytomegalovirus exposure and HLA in healthy donors. Study details: Out of 150 million to 200 million T cells, an earlier analysis found over 90 million unique TCR beta sequences in total. The study, taken as a whole, reports: When a later analysis was performed, an Asian-associated ancestry cluster reportedly had fewer N-insertions than the roughly 690-donor mean.

Looked up from germline, CDR1 is SGHDT and CDR2 is YYEEEE. The CDR3 runs 13 residues. Primers for the PCR totalled 60 Vbeta and 13 Jbeta. This table comes from immunoSEQ multiplex PCR, and its TCRdb copy is limited to in-frame clones, with some not included. The sample records tens of thousands of clones, about 66% being singletons. This clone showed up just a few times. Its antigen is undetermined. The chain employs TRBV5-6 and TRBJ2-7, with 10 bases fitting TRBD1. Near its end, the DNA agrees better with TRBJ2-4, so the J call may be wrong. Sequenced: PBMCs. The clonotype comes from a young man in good health and CMV-seronegative. The CDR3 sequence is CASSGRDRGIQYF. The CDR3, as DNA: TGTGCCAGCAGCGGCAGGGACAGGGGCATTCAGTACTTC.